Below, 22 T cell receptor beta chains from the same sample are listed, as sequenced in a study of read filtering for tumor transcriptome and immune sequencing. From about 400 ng of RNA, a library with molecular barcoded alpha/delta and beta/gamma adaptors was made. From the reads, TCRdb called clonotypes with MiXCR, one entry per CDR3 protein. The sample comprises about 50,000 distinct CDR3 sequences, roughly 20% of which are singletons, and about 40% rests with the top ten. The sequencing sample was made of a population of CD138-negative cells sorted from bone marrow. Source of these receptors: a donor over 35 with multiple myeloma.

V and J are TRBV28 and TRBJ2-1; TRBD2 matches 14 bases. The J segment lost 3 bases and the V segment lost 4 bases, leaving 14 bases of the junction unmatched. The CDR3 is 20 residues long. Germline CDR1 MDHEN, CDR2 SYDVKM. CDR3 nucleotide sequence: TGTGCCAGCAGTTCCAGGGGACTAGCGGGGGTACTAGTGGACTACAATGAGCAGTTCTTC. Its protein is CASSSRGLAGVLVDYNEQFF.

This clonotype was picked up many times. The chain joins TRBV7-9 to TRBJ1-4; D is ambiguous. The CDR3 totals 16 residues. V lost 5 bases and J 5 bases, leaving 18 bases between the germline ends. CDR1 is SEHNR, CDR2 FQNEAQ, per germline (reference sequence). This CDR3 is CASSVRVGPRNEKLFF. Here the CDR3 DNA reads TGTGCCAGCAGCGTGAGGGTCGGGCCCCGCAATGAAAAACTGTTTTTT.

This clonotype was observed many times. The chain carries TRBV5-1 and TRBJ2-6; weak D call: TRBD1 (5 bases). V shed 4 bases and J shed 0 bases, with 5 bases lying between them. The CDR3 sequence is 14 residues long. Per the germline V gene, CDR1 is SGHRS and CDR2 is YFSETQ. The CDR3 loop is CASSRGSGANVLTF. The CDR3 DNA reads TGCGCCAGCAGCAGGGGCTCTGGGGCCAACGTCCTGACTTTC. Filled out from reference TRBV5-1 and TRBJ2-6, the complete variable domain reads KAGVTQTPRYLIKTRGQQVTLSCSPISGHRSVSWYQQTPGQGLQFLFEYFSETQRNKGNFPGRFSGRQFSNSRSEMNVSTLELGDSALYLCASSRGSGANVLTFGAGSRLTVL.

In its sample, this clonotype was seen a few times. The gene calls are TRBV24-1 and TRBJ2-3, with 8 bases that match TRBD2. Germline-derived CDR1 and CDR2 are KGHDR and SFDVKD. The CDR3 extends over 16 amino acids. Trimming at V came to 4 bases and at J to 5 bases, leaving 10 bases not matched to a gene. CDR3 residues: CATSEPSGSVLDTQYF. The DNA of the CDR3 is TGTGCCACCAGTGAACCTAGCGGGTCCGTATTAGATACGCAGTATTTT.

This clonotype was seen at least ten times. J is TRBJ1-1 and V is TRBV7-9, with unresolved D. CDR1 is SEHNR, CDR2 FQNEAQ, per germline (reference sequence). The CDR3 sequence is 12 residues long. The ends were cut back, 3 bases at V and 9 bases at J, with 11 bases in the middle. The chain's CDR3 is CASSFNPGQAFF. As DNA, the CDR3 is TGTGCCAGCAGCTTCAACCCTGGGCAAGCTTTCTTT.

The table lists this clonotype with many counts. The chain is built from TRBV7-3 and TRBJ2-3; TRBD1 aligns across 8 bases. Trimming cost V 2 bases and J 3 bases; bases outside gene matches: 4. The CDR3 extends over 15 amino acids. Germline CDR1 is SGHTA and CDR2 is FQGTGA. The CDR3 coding sequence is TGTGCCAGCAGCTTATTTGGGACAGGAACAGATACGCAGTATTTT. This gives the protein CASSLFGTGTDTQYF.

The gene calls are TRBV19 and TRBJ1-5, with a possible D match to TRBD1 (6 bases). V lost 3 bases and J lost 4, with 10 bases in between. Germline CDR1 reads LNHDA; CDR2 reads SQIVND (reference sequence). CDR3 size: 14 residues. The CDR3 loop is CASSMGGSNQPQHF. The DNA for the CDR3 is TGTGCCAGTAGTATGGGGGGCTCTAATCAGCCCCAGCATTTT.

This clonotype was counted at least ten times. This chain links TRBV28 with TRBJ2-5, with 8 bases matching TRBD2. The CDR3 is made up of 15 amino acids. V was pared by 7 bases and J by 5 bases, with 12 bases of the junction left unmatched. CDR1 and CDR2 from the germline V gene are MDHEN and SYDVKM. CDR3 nucleotide sequence: TGTGCCAGCACCTTTGGGGGGCGGGAGGCGGAGACCCAGTACTTC. Residues: CASTFGGREAETQYF.

This clonotype was found many times. The rearrangement uses TRBV28 and TRBJ2-1; 8 positions agree with TRBD2. Germline CDR1 is MDHEN and CDR2 is SYDVKM. The CDR3 length is 15 residues. J gave up 4 bases and V 8 bases, and 10 bases lay outside the gene matches. The CDR3 nucleotides read TGTGCCAGCGCGTCGGGGGGGCAGACATACAATGAGCAGTTCTTC. Residues: CASASGGQTYNEQFF.

This clonotype was observed at least ten times. The rearrangement uses TRBV3-1 and TRBJ2-7; D is possibly TRBD2 (5 bases). Trimming left V 2 bases short and J 3 bases short, with 11 bases between. Germline V gene data show CDR1 as LGHDT and CDR2 as YNNKEL (reference sequence). The CDR3 spans 14 residues. Here the CDR3 reads CASSQPAEGYEQYF. The CDR3 region has the DNA TGTGCCAGCAGCCAACCAGCGGAAGGCTACGAGCAGTACTTC.

This clonotype was observed many times. The chain carries TRBV3-1 and TRBJ1-5; D is perhaps TRBD1 (6 bases). Looked up from germline, CDR1 is LGHDT and CDR2 is YNNKEL (reference sequence). This CDR3 has 15 amino acids. Trimming removed 4 bases from V and 5 bases from J, with 15 bases in between. The CDR3 reads CASSLTGNWDQPQHF. The CDR3 nucleotides read TGTGCCAGCAGCCTCACAGGGAATTGGGATCAGCCCCAGCATTTT. Filled out from reference TRBV3-1 and TRBJ1-5, the complete variable domain reads DTAVSQTPKYLVTQMGNDKSIKCEQNLGHDTMYWYKQDSKKFLKIMFSYNNKELIINETVPNRFSPKSPDKAHLNLHINSLELGDSAVYFCASSLTGNWDQPQHFGDGTRLSIL.

This clonotype was observed many times. This chain uses TRBV20-1 with TRBJ2-3; 8 bases agree with TRBD2. After removal of 1 base from V and 6 bases from J, the junction contained 15 bases not matched to a gene. CDR3 length equals 17 residues. CDR1 DFQATT and CDR2 SNEGSKA come from the germline V gene (reference sequence). The CDR3 region has the DNA TGCAGTGCTAGAGGTAGCTCGACTAGCGCGGCGGTTGATACGCAGTATTTT. Translating it yields CSARGSSTSAAVDTQYF.

Many counts were recorded for this clonotype. V usage is TRBV27 and J usage is TRBJ2-1; D may be TRBD1 (6 bases). The CDR3 length is 15 residues. Germline lookup yields CDR1 MNHEY and CDR2 SMNVEV (reference sequence). Trimming left V 8 bases short and J 1 base short, with 15 bases between. CDR3 bases: TGTGCCAGCGGGGCTTTGGGGGCATCCTACAATGAGCAGTTCTTC. This encodes CASGALGASYNEQFF.

This clonotype has a count of ten or more. V usage is TRBV2 and J usage is TRBJ2-7; a weak D match, TRBD2 (6 bases). V was pared by 7 bases and J by 6 bases, with 25 bases between. Germline V gene sequence: CDR1 SNHLY, CDR2 FYNNEI. This CDR3 region has 16 residues. For the CDR3, the DNA is TGTGCCAGCAAAGGTTATAGCGGAGTGCCGACTCTCGAGCAGTACTTC. Translation: CASKGYSGVPTLEQYF.

To note about this clonotype: A read error may explain this, as a much larger clone is one base away. J is TRBJ1-5 and V is TRBV4-1; tentative D call: TRBD1 (6 bases). Germline CDR1 and CDR2: MGHRA and YSYEKL. The CDR3 extends over 14 amino acids. DNA for the CDR3: TGCGCCGGCAGCCAACAGGGTAGGAATCAGCCCCAGCATTTT. Protein product: CAGSQQGRNQPQHF.

This clonotype showed up many times. This chain joins TRBV11-2 and TRBJ2-2; 13 bases agree with TRBD2. The CDR3 runs 17 residues. Germline V lookup: CDR1 SGHAT, CDR2 FQNNGV. Trimming took 4 bases from V and 0 from J; bases not matched to a gene: 2. CDR3 DNA: TGTGCCAGCAGCTGGACTAGCGGGAGTTCGAACACCGGGGAGCTGTTTTTT. The encoded protein is CASSWTSGSSNTGELFF.

This clonotype was seen more than once but under ten times. A read error is possible here, since a much larger clone lies one base away. The V gene is TRBV7-2, the J gene TRBJ2-1; D gene unclear. Germline CDR1 reads SGHTA; CDR2 reads FQGNSA. The CDR3 contains 17 residues. The CDR3 reads CASTPTNRPSSYDEQFF. The CDR3, as DNA: TGTGCCAGCACCCCCACCAACCGGCCAAGCTCCTACGATGAGCAGTTCTTC.

The table lists this clonotype with many counts. V and J are TRBV21-1 and TRBJ1-1; the tabulated D call, TRBD1, remains unverified against the DNA. TRBV21-1 is listed as a pseudogene. The CDR3 is made up of 15 amino acids. In DNA, the CDR3 is TGTGCCAGCAGCAAAGCCGGGACAGGAGCCACTGAAGCTTTCTTT. This sequence encodes CASSKAGTGATEAFF.

Worth noting for this clonotype: It may be a read error: a sequence one base away is much more abundant. This chain's CDR3 is CSIPTSGNTDTQYF. The CDR3 DNA reads as TGCAGTATTCCGACTAGCGGAAACACAGATACGCAGTATTTT. This sequence joins TRBV20-1 and TRBJ2-3; 9 nucleotides agree with TRBD2. With V trimmed by 8 bases and J by 2 bases, 8 bases remained unmatched. CDR1 is DFQATT, CDR2 SNEGSKA, per germline (reference sequence). This CDR3 has 14 amino acids.

On this clonotype: A much larger clone is a single base away; this may be a read error. The CDR3 does not end in the conserved phenylalanine or tryptophan, so this is likely a read error. This rearrangement joins TRBV6-6 to TRBJ2-1; D remains ambiguous. Looked up from germline, CDR1 is MNHNY and CDR2 is SVGAGI (reference sequence). V shed 0 bases and J shed 8 bases, with 17 bases lying between them. The CDR3 contains 16 residues. CDR3 sequence: CASSYSAPGWMDEQFL. CDR3 DNA: TGTGCCAGCAGTTACTCGGCGCCGGGCTGGATGGATGAGCAGTTCCTC.

This clonotype occurred many times. The V call is TRBV5-1, the J call TRBJ1-2; D is undetermined. This CDR3 has 15 residues. Trimming stripped 0 bases from V and 0 bases from J, with 9 bases between. Germline CDR1 and CDR2: SGHRS and YFSETQ. The chain's CDR3 is CASSLEGSTNYGYTF. CDR3 DNA sequence: TGCGCCAGCAGCTTGGAAGGCTCAACTAACTATGGCTACACCTTC.

This clonotype was recorded many times. The chain joins TRBV4-2 to TRBJ2-3; D is unclear. Germline V lookup: CDR1 LGHNA, CDR2 YNFKEQ. Trimming took 1 base from V and 6 from J, leaving 8 bases between them. The length of the CDR3 is 13 residues. The CDR3 sequence is CASSQGRSDTQYF. CDR3 sequence (DNA): TGTGCCAGCAGCCAAGGCAGGTCCGATACGCAGTATTTT.